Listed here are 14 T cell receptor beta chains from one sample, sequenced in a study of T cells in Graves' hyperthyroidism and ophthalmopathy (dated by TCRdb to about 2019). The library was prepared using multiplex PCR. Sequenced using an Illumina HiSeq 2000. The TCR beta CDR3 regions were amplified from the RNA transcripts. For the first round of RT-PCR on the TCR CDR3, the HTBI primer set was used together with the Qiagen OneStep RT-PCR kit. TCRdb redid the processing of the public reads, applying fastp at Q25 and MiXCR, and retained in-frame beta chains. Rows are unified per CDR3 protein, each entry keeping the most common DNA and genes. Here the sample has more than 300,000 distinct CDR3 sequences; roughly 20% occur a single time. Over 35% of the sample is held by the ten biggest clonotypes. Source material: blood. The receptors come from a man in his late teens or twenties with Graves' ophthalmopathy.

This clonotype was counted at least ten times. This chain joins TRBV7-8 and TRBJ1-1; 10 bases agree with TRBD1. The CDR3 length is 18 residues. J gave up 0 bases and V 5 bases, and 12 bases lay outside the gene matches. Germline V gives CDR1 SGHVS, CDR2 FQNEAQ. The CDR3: CASSGRDRGHLMNTEAFF. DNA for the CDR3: TGTGCCAGCAGCGGGCGGGACAGGGGCCATTTAATGAACACTGAAGCTTTCTTT. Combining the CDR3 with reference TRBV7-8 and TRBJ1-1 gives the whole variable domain GAGVSQSPRYKVAKRGQDVALRCDPISGHVSLFWYQQALGQGPEFLTYFQNEAQLDKSGLPSDRFFAERPEGSVSTLKIQRTQQEDSAVYLCASSGRDRGHLMNTEAFFGQGTRLTVV.

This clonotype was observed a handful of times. The CDR3 reads CASSENGVTGELFF. CDR3 nucleotide sequence: TGCGCCAGCTCGGAGAACGGTGTCACCGGGGAGCTGTTTTTT. The chain recombines TRBV5-1 with TRBJ2-2; D is undetermined. The CDR3 is 14 residues long. V was shortened by 7 bases and J by 4 bases, with 14 bases between the two germline ends. Germline CDR1 SGHRS, CDR2 YFSETQ.

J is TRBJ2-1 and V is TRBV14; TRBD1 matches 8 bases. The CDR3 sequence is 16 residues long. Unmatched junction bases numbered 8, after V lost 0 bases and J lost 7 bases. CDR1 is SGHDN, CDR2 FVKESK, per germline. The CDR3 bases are TGTGCCAGCAGCCAAGATTGGGCAGGGGGCTGGAATGAGCAGTTCTTC. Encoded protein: CASSQDWAGGWNEQFF. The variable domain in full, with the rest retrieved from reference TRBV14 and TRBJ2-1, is EAGVTQFPSHSVIEKGQTVTLRCDPISGHDNLYWYRRVMGKEIKFLLHFVKESKQDESGMPNNRFLAERTGGTYSTLKVQPAELEDSGVYFCASSQDWAGGWNEQFFGPGTRLTVL.

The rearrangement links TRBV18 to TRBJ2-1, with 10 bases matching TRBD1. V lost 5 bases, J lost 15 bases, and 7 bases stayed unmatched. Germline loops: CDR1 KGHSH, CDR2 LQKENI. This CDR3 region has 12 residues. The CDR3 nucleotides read TGTGCCAGCTCAACAGGGGACAGGGGCTGGTTCTTC. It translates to CASSTGDRGWFF.

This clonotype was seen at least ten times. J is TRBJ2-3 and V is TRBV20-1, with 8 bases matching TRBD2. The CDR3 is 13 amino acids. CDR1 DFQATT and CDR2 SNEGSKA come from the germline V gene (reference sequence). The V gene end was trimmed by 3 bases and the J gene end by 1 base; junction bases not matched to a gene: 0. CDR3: CSARGLGTDTQYF. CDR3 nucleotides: TGCAGTGCTAGGGGACTAGGCACAGATACGCAGTATTTT.

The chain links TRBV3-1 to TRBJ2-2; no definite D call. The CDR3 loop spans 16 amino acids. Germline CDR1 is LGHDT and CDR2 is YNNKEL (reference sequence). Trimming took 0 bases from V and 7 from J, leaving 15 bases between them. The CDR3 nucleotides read TGTGCCAGCAGCCAAGATAGTTGGGCAATCCGCGGGGAGCTGTTTTTT. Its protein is CASSQDSWAIRGELFF.

The CDR3 region has the DNA TGTGCCAGCAGTGACTCGGGGTGGGGGGAGAAGATTAGCAATCAGCCCCAGCATTTT. Protein product: CASSDSGWGEKISNQPQHF. This chain connects TRBV6-4 to TRBJ1-5, with D tentatively TRBD1 (5 bases). There are 19 residues in the CDR3. The germline CDR1 and CDR2 sequences are MRHNA and SNTAGT. V lost 0 bases, J lost 0 bases, and 18 bases lay in between.

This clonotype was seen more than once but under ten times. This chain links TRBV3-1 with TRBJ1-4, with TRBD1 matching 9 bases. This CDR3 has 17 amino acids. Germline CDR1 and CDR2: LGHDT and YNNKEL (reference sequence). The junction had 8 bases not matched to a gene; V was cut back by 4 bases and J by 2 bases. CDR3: CASSPSRDRVTNEKLFF. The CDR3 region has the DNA TGTGCCAGCAGCCCGTCCCGGGACAGGGTCACTAATGAAAAACTGTTTTTT. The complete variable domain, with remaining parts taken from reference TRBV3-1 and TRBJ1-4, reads DTAVSQTPKYLVTQMGNDKSIKCEQNLGHDTMYWYKQDSKKFLKIMFSYNNKELIINETVPNRFSPKSPDKAHLNLHINSLELGDSAVYFCASSPSRDRVTNEKLFFGSGTQLSVL.

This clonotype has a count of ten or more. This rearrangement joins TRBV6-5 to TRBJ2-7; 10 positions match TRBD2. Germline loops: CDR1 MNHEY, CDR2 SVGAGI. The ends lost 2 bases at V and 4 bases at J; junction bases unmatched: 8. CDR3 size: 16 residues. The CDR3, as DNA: TGTGCCAGCAGTTACGGAGCGGGAGCGGGGGGGTACGAGCAGTACTTC. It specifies CASSYGAGAGGYEQYF.

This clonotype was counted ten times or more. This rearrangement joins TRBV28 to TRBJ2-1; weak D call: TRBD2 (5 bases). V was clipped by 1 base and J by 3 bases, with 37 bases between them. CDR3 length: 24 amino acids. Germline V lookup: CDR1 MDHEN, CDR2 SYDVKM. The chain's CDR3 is CASSLSSGNQASPRHGGFYNEQFF. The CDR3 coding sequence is TGTGCCAGCAGTTTATCCTCCGGGAACCAGGCTAGTCCCAGGCATGGAGGTTTCTACAATGAGCAGTTCTTC.

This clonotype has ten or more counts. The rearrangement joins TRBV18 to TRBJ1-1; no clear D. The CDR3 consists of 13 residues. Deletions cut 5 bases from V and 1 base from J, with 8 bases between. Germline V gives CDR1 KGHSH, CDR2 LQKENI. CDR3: CASSTSENTEAFF. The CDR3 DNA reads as TGTGCCAGCTCAACTAGCGAGAACACTGAAGCTTTCTTT.

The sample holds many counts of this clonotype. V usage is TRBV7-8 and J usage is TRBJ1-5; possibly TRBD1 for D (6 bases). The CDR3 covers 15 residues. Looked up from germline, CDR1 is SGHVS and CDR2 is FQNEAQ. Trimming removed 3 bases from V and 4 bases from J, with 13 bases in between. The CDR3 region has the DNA TGTGCCAGCAGCTTGACAGAGGGGGGAAATCAGCCCCAGCATTTT. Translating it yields CASSLTEGGNQPQHF.

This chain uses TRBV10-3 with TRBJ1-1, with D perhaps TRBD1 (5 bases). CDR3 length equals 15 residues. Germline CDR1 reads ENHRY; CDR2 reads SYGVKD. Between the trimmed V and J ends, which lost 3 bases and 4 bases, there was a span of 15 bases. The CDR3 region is CAISEGQEGSTEAFF. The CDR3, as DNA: TGTGCCATCAGTGAAGGGCAGGAGGGGAGCACTGAAGCTTTCTTT.

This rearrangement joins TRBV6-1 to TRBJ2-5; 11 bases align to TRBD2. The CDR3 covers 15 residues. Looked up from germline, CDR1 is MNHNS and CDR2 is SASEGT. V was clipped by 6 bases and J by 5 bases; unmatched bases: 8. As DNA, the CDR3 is TGTGCCAGCAGGTTCTTTAGCGGGGGGGCGGAGACCCAGTACTTC. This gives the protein CASRFFSGGAETQYF.